One TCR beta chain is described in this entry. There is no known antigen for this receptor. No qualities accompany the bases; no much larger clone lies one base away. The entry originates in a study of shared clonotypes between healthy human individuals (dated by TCRdb to 2018 to 2021). Background on the whole study: The cohort comprised two women and three men aged 18 to 49 years. To increase sequencing depth and limit assay-specific biases, different laboratories used diverse techniques to prepare libraries and sequence TCR repertoires. For each donor, three plates each were used for CD4 naive and CD4 memory, two plates were used for CD8 naive, and one plate was used for CD8 memory. Each donor's leukapheresis produced roughly between about 0.9 and 9.5 billion PBMCs. The study deeply sequenced blood TCR repertoires of five healthy adults to estimate repertoire size and the extent of clonotype sharing between individuals. The paper as a whole reports these results and caveats: Clonotypes shared by all four sorted-subset donors showed higher generation probabilities than non-shared clonotypes. Estimated clonotype richness was generally larger for naive than for memory subsets. Because the study included a small number of donors, the genetic and exposure-history diversity represented was limited. Sampling was restricted to blood, and TCR repertoires in tissues likely differ from the TCR repertoires found in blood. About 5% of naive CD4, roughly 3.5% of naive CD8, approximately 2% of memory CD4, and around 0.42% of memory CD8 clonotypes were shared across a few donors. Rarefaction of sorted-subset datasets indicated incomplete sequencing despite the large sequencing depth. Pairwise subsampling led to the expectation that sequencing depth would affect the degree of clonotype sharing among donors.

The germline V gene provides CDR1 MDHEN and CDR2 SYDVKM. The CDR3 numbers 16 residues from cysteine through phenylalanine. The CDR3 DNA has 48 bases and is translated from base 1. After removal of 5 bases from V and 5 bases from J, the junction retains 11 bases not matched to a gene. Using the deep immunoSEQ assay, TCR CDR3 regions were amplified from genomic DNA by multiplex PCR. Extracted genomic DNA from each cell subset was spread evenly across all wells of several immunoSEQ 96-well plates, with each plate serving as a replicate. For sorted subsets, around 200 ng genomic DNA, equal to approximately 30,000 T cell genomes, was loaded into each replicate PCR. Purified libraries were quantified with a Qubit 3.0 fluorometer, sized on a Bioanalyzer 2100, and re-quantified with the KAPA Library Quantification kit. A separate single-read 150-cycle Illumina NextSeq 550 flow cell was used to sequence each immunoSEQ 96-well plate. The paper's data handling went like this. Because the immunoSEQ output held only junctional sequences and lacked quality scores, the filtering could not match the filtering applied to full-length reads. To assign V/J genes and CDR3, sequences were annotated using PyIR, a Python wrapper for IgBLAST v1.9, with IMGT germline references. Any read was removed if the V/J assignment was weak (E-value above 1e-6), the CDR3 was missing, or the read contained stop codons, out-of-frame junctions, or ambiguous translated residues. A V3J clonotype was defined by an identical inferred V gene, J gene, and CDR3 amino acid sequence. Percentage overlap between repertoires was calculated by dividing the number of shared unique clonotypes by the size of the smaller repertoire. RTK rarefaction, the Chao1 estimator, and Recon v2.1 estimates of unobserved clonotypes were used to assess repertoire richness. Generation probabilities for all TCRbeta clonotypes obtained by the gDNA method from a handful of donors were computed using OLGA. TCRdb provides this immuneACCESS table in a form limited to in-frame rearrangements. Some clones are lacking; in checked studies, under half of them reflect an unresolved V gene, and why the rest are absent is not known. V, J and clone size reflect that table, while D and trimming were determined from the DNA. In all, the sample holds a few million clones, and around 90% of those were seen once. About 0.36% of the sample is taken by the ten largest.

Donors were healthy HIV-negative adults with no recently reported acute infections or vaccinations. Every donor was a Caucasian adult living in Nashville, Tennessee, USA. CD4+ T cells were enriched by magnetic negative selection, after which naive cells were positively selected on CD45RA and the negative fraction was taken as the memory subset. Blood was collected by leukapheresis, and PBMCs were isolated by Ficoll-Histopaque density gradient centrifugation and then cryopreserved in liquid nitrogen vapor phase. Analytical flow cytometry was used to check the purity and quantity of every magnetically sorted T cell population. From each sorted fraction, genomic DNA was isolated and quantified by UV absorbance on a Nanodrop 2000c.

The material sequenced was naive CD4+ T cells from PBMCs. According to the study, the label for this sample's cell subset or site signals: CD45RA+ positively selected. The chain uses TRBV28 and TRBJ1-5; 8 middle bases align to TRBD1. This sequence was found in a man aged 18 to 29 in good health. Some clones in this sample may be carry-over from other donors' samples. The CDR3 reads CASSPPGQGYDQPQHF. The nucleotide sequence is given as TGTGCCAGCAGTCCCCCCGGACAGGGATACGATCAGCCCCAGCATTTT.